What follows describes a single TCR beta chain. Its antigen specificity is not known. Base qualities are missing; no much larger clone stands one base away. This record comes from a study of cytomegalovirus exposure and HLA in healthy donors (TCRdb year 2017). Background for the entire study: According to an earlier analysis of around 600 of the donors, about 179 million T cells yielded roughly 110 million unique TCR beta sequences and approximately 280 Gb of sequence data. Approximately 300 gigabases of sequencing data and around 80 million unique TCR sequences made up an early release that covered approximately 620 HLA-typed donors. Of the approximately 400 genotyped donors, approximately 82% fell in the genetic ancestry cluster associated with self-reported Caucasian donors. To predict cytomegalovirus infection status, the study combined high-throughput TCR immunosequencing, statistical association of individual TCRs with disease status, and machine learning. A later genetic analysis took genome-wide SNP genotypes for about 55% of the 666 donors and used that subset as a discovery cohort. All discovery cohort repertoires had been generated using a single sequencing platform. Alongside the repertoire data, information on donor age, sex, ethnicity and CMV serostatus was compiled. In the later analysis, no new phenotypic data were used to find candidate immune exposures; instead, reliance was placed on TCR beta sequences and their occurrence across donors. In addition to the first cohort of approximately 650 subjects, a separate validation cohort of 100 to 150 different subjects was used. A handful of DR-DQ haplotypes were handled as single units for association and clustering because linkage in the cohort was strong. The T cell repertoires of 670 or so subjects were profiled by immunosequencing and related to cytomegalovirus serostatus. In an earlier analysis of 587 of the donors, high-throughput TCR beta sequencing was used to judge whether each TCR beta V gene segment behaved as functional or pseudogenic. On average, about 200,000 unique TCR beta nucleotide sequences were sequenced per donor among some 430 genotyped donors of the cohort, with 15% to 20% of those sequences being non-productive. To study patterns of TCR occurrence, a later analysis re-analyzed previously published TCR beta repertoires from around 660 donors and added high-resolution HLA genotyping. Both class I and class II loci were covered by HLA typing, at four-digit resolution. The number of donors typed differed by locus, with roughly 629-640 for A, B, C, DRB1 and DQB1, around 500 for DQA1, 600 to 610 for DPA1, and roughly 450 for DPB1. The aim of the study was to test whether cataloging public T cell receptors could identify signatures of past pathogen exposure. General findings and caveats noted by the study authors: The 87-base-pair reads could not distinguish some IMGT-functional V segments, including TRBV6-2 and TRBV6-3, so those segments were excluded. According to a later analysis, parvovirus B19, influenza, CMV and Epstein-Barr virus appeared linked to several top co-occurrence clusters. An earlier analysis of around 540 of the donors showed that most TCR beta V segments appeared in productive rearrangements either about 87% or about 30% of the time, which broadly matched IMGT annotations. Compared with equally common non-associated chains, HLA-associated TCR beta chains in a later analysis were more clonally expanded and had lower generation probabilities. When HLA alleles, especially DR and DQ, strongly co-occurred, attributing TCR associations to individual alleles was difficult. Most CMV-associated TCR beta chains appeared to be HLA-restricted in a later analysis, and the HLA associations seemed to be driven largely by CMV exposure. Presence/absence analyses assumed roughly uniform sequencing depth across donors, an assumption that may not hold. In a later analysis, over 15,000 TCR beta sequences were associated with specific HLA alleles at a false discovery rate of 0.05. According to a later analysis, TCR association rates differed among HLA loci, with DRB1 alleles showing the most associated TCRs and HLA-C alleles showing the fewest. A few of the identified cytomegalovirus-associated TCR beta chains were confirmed in vitro to be specific for cytomegalovirus antigens. CMV serostatus was the only immune exposure information available for the cohort. The cohort was sequenced for TCR beta chains only, and without alpha or paired-chain data the features that could be detected were limited. Across donors, most TCR sequences were observed very rarely, whereas some public TCRs were present in many individuals. Compared with the approximately 670-donor mean, donors in an Asian-associated ancestry cluster had fewer N-insertions in productive TCRs, according to a later genetic analysis. Because HLA typing was unavailable for some donors at each locus, only the typed subset was used in association tests. A further reported finding was that TCR beta sequences accurately predicted the HLA-A and HLA-B alleles for most subjects in the first cohort. A group of highly shared sequence variants was considered likely to be a technical artifact of the sequencing pipeline. The earlier analysis of 587 of the donors excluded roughly 17 rarely observed V segments, including chromosome 9 orphons, because counts were too low. The classifier was reported to diagnose cytomegalovirus status with high specificity and sensitivity in both the original cohort and the validation cohort. According to the authors, the approach could potentially be generalized to other disease states and immunological phenotypes. Correlated functional status among segregating V segments might be attributable to linkage disequilibrium, but an unknown experimental factor could not be ruled out. A later genetic analysis associated a missense DCLRE1C variant with V-gene and J-gene trimming of TCR beta chains, and an independent cohort replicated the association. The study listed 150 to 200 TCR beta chains as associated with cytomegalovirus.

The cohort comprised approximately 700 healthy bone marrow donors. All cohort members were sampled while nominally healthy, although unrecorded immune exposures were likely present. The donor was CMV seronegative and belonged to the group of more than 300 seronegative cohort members. A peripheral blood sample was provided by each donor, and peripheral blood mononuclear cells were used for TCR beta sequencing. Genomic DNA extraction from the blood cell samples was performed with the Qiagen DNeasy Blood Extraction Kit. CDR1 and CDR2, looked up from the germline V gene, are SGDLS and YYNGEE. V gives up 4 bases and J gives up 4 bases, and the segment between their germline ends measures 11 bases. Including cysteine and phenylalanine, the CDR3 has 13 amino acids. Only the CDR3 portion is preserved as DNA: 39 bases, with reading frame beginning at the first base. The library relied on the immunoSEQ multiplex PCR assay. For the multiplex PCR, a mixture combining 60 forward primers for TCR Vbeta segments and 13 reverse primers for TCR Jbeta segments was used. Amplification of the CDR3 region of rearranged TCR beta genes was performed with a multiplex PCR assay on genomic DNA. The amplified TCR beta libraries were sequenced on the Illumina HiSeq System as 87-base-pair reads. As for how the authors treated the data: A later analysis tallied about 77 million unique TCR beta chains across the 610 or so repertoires, and some 10 million of those chains were shared by two or more donors. To remove PCR and sequencing errors, raw reads were error-corrected and collapsed into unique sequences using a nearest-neighbor algorithm that merged closely related sequences. CDR3 sequences were aligned to IMGT reference sequences to assign V, D and J gene segments. For a sequence to be retained, a match of at least six nucleotides to both a V gene segment and a J gene segment was required. Rearrangements were classified as productive when the CDR3 lacked stop codons and remained in frame with V and J, and all other rearrangements were classified as non-productive. CDR3 was defined according to IMGT convention as the region running from the second conserved V-encoded cysteine to the conserved J-encoded phenylalanine. The earlier analysis of roughly 590 of the donors excluded any sequence lacking an unambiguous match to a single V gene segment. In an earlier analysis of a few hundred of the donors, V segments were called functional above 56.7% productive rearrangements and were called segregating when the between-donor standard deviation exceeded 5%. To diagnose cytomegalovirus status from the catalog of TCR beta chain sequences, a statistical classification framework was built. In a later analysis, TCR nucleotide sequences were compared against IMGT/GENE-DB human TR gene sequences so that V and J genes could be assigned. In a later analysis, CDR3 sequences and most-parsimonious VDJ recombination scenarios were assigned using the TCRdist pipeline. In a later analysis, each TCR beta chain was defined by its CDR3 amino acid sequence together with its V-gene family, and reads without a unique V-gene family were excluded. As a way to deal with suspected cross-contamination and a sequencing artifact, a later analysis dropped hundreds of nucleotide sequences that were highly shared and had low generation probability. In a later analysis, a clonal expansion index for each public chain was calculated from normalized within-repertoire ranks of inferred template counts. A later analysis computed generation probabilities with a VDJ recombination model fitted to out-of-frame rearrangements, and checked the results against IGoR. In a later analysis, TCR-TCR, TCR-HLA and TCR-CMV co-occurrence was scored with hypergeometric tests, and a repertoire-size bias correction was applied to TCR pairs. A later analysis estimated false discovery rates by permuting HLA or CMV assignments 20 times. In a later analysis, co-occurring TCRs were grouped using DBSCAN, with TCRdist sequence similarity added in when clustering inside HLA-allele-positive subsets. Repertoires with fewer than 30,000 or more than 120,000 public chains, plus five repertoires with anomalous nucleotide sharing, were excluded from co-occurrence clustering. This immuneACCESS table, as held by TCRdb, lists in-frame sequences with V and J called but not all clones. Of the missing ones, under half trace to an unresolved V gene in checked studies; the others have no known cause. The V and J calls and clone size were taken over from that table, and D and trimming were inferred from the DNA. In all, the sample holds some 150,000 clones, and about 79% of those were seen once. Approximately 0.66% of the sample is held by the ten biggest clonotypes.

The sequenced sample consisted of PBMCs. This clonotype was sampled from a male donor in good health and CMV-seronegative. This sequence uses TRBV9 and TRBJ1-1; the D gene is perhaps TRBD1, on 6 matching bases. The CDR3 region has the sequence CASSLGAGTEAFF. In nucleotides, the sequence is TGTGCCAGCAGCCTGGGGGCGGGCACTGAAGCTTTCTTT.